This T cell receptor beta chain was observed in a study of shared clonotypes between healthy human individuals. General study points: Tissues were not sampled, only blood, and their repertoires likely differ. How much donors shared clonotypes was expected to be affected by sequencing depth.

Sequencing was at deep level. Sequencing was performed with immunoSEQ multiplex PCR; in TCRdb, only in-frame clones are kept and a portion is missing. This sample yields roughly 2 million clones, of which nearly 97% are seen a single time; roughly 0.13% belongs to the top ten. Each of the donors was a healthy adult who was HIV-negative and had not had a recent acute infection or vaccination. A remark on this clone: Its target is not known. Other DNA sequences from this sample encode an identical CDR3 as well.

The CDR3 has 16 amino acids. Germline trimming cut 4 bases from V and 2 bases from J; bases unmatched to any gene: 7. In germline, CDR1 is LNHDA, CDR2 SQIVND (reference sequence). The origin of this receptor is a man aged 18-30 years in good health. Sequenced input: naive CD4+ T cells sorted from blood. Subset meaning: CD45RA+ positively selected. The chain combines TRBV19 with TRBJ1-5; 8 nucleotides line up with TRBD1. CDR3 residues: CASSTTGAGGNQPQHF. In DNA, the CDR3 is TGTGCCAGTAGTACGACAGGGGCGGGGGGCAATCAGCCCCAGCATTTT.